This T cell receptor beta chain was identified during a study of blood T cell repertoires in COVID-19. On the study more broadly: There were acute and convalescent COVID-19 samples, and they came from the United States, Italy and Spain. Sources were T cells, B-cell-depleted T cells, or PBMCs; the material itself was cDNA or gDNA.

Study processing details: Estimated nucleated cell counts came from reference gene primer amplification. TCRdb keeps only in-frame clones here, not all; method: immunoSEQ multiplex PCR. Clone size and the V and J calls come from that table; the DNA yielded D and trimming. This table has fewer than 110,000 clones, roughly 87% appearing once. The clonotype comes from a human donor in a cohort sampled during active COVID-19. Sequences were obtained from peripheral blood.

The CDR3 nucleotides read TGTGCCAGCAGTGAACAGGGGTCTATTGGGTTCACCTTC. It encodes CASSEQGSIGFTF. The V and J genes are TRBV2 and TRBJ1-2, with D perhaps TRBD1 (6 bases). Germline values: CDR1 SNHLY, CDR2 FYNNEI. Between the trimmed V and J ends, which lost 2 bases and 13 bases, there was a span of 17 bases. The CDR3 spans 13 residues.